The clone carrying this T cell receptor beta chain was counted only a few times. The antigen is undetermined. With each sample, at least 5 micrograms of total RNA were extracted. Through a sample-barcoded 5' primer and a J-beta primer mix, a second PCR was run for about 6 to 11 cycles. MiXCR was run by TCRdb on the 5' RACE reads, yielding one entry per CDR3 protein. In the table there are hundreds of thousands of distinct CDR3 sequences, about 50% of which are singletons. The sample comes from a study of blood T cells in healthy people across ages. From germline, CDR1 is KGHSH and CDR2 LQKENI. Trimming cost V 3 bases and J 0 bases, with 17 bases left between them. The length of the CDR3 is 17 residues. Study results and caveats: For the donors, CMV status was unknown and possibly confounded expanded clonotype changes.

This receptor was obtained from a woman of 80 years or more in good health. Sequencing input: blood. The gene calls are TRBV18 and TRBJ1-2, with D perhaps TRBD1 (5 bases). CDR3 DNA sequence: TGTGCCAGCTCACCTCGGCTACAGGACCCCACTAACTATGGCTACACCTTC. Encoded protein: CASSPRLQDPTNYGYTF.